This T cell receptor beta chain was found in a study of CD8+ T cells in alopecia areata. The treatment denotes: oral pan-JAK inhibitor, 5-10 mg twice daily. Sampling of alopecia areata patients yielded lesional scalp punch biopsies as well as peripheral blood. Investigators sorted PBMCs to obtain both CD4+ and CD8+ T cells. RNA was extracted and reverse transcribed into cDNA as the sequencing template. The data were produced by immunoSEQ multiplex PCR, yet TCRdb's version contains in-frame clones alone and is incomplete. The sample carries 150,000 to 200,000 clones, around three fifths recorded once. In regard to this clone: The antigen remains undetermined. A junction end diverges from the germline sequence, so it may reflect a read error.

Overall study results and limits: Persistence of many expanded lesional clones was seen in scalp and blood during tofacitinib. Because one nonresponder was included, the link of baseline CD8+ expansion to response is considered uncertain.

This CDR3 spans 17 amino acids. The germline CDR1 and CDR2 sequences are SEHNR and FQNEAQ (reference sequence). The input for sequencing was CD4+ T cells sorted from blood, taken at week 24, from a patient treated with tofacitinib. The chain employs TRBV7-9 and TRBJ1-2, with D maybe TRBD1 (5 bases). This receptor was identified in a human donor with alopecia areata. The CDR3 region has the DNA TGTGCCAGCGGCTTAGATTTTTTGACAGACTCGCCTTATGGCTACACCTTC. It codes for CASGLDFLTDSPYGYTF. The full variable domain, in which reference TRBV7-9 and TRBJ1-2 provide the parts outside the CDR3, is DTGVSQNPRHKITKRGQNVTFRCDPISEHNRLYWYRQTLGQGPEFLTYFQNEAQLEKSRLLSDRFSAERPKGSFSTLEIQRTEQGDSAMYLCASGLDFLTDSPYGYTFGSGTRLTVV.